The clone carrying this T cell receptor beta chain occurred a few times. The junction differs from germline at one of its ends, possibly a read error. The repertoire was sequenced with immunoSEQ multiplex PCR; TCRdb's copy has only in-frame clones and lacks some. The sample lists under 600 clones, 15% to 20% occurring once. This record belongs to a study of tumour-infiltrating T cells in Burkitt lymphoma. This CDR3 has 12 residues. CDR1 is MNHEY and CDR2 is SMNVEV in the germline V gene (reference sequence). The chain combines TRBV27 with TRBJ2-7, with 11 nucleotides matching TRBD2. Source material: tumor tissue. The TCR sequence derives from a human donor with Burkitt lymphoma. The CDR3, as DNA: TGTGCCAGCGCGGGACTAGCGGAAGAGCAATACTTC. Translation: CASAGLAEEQYF.